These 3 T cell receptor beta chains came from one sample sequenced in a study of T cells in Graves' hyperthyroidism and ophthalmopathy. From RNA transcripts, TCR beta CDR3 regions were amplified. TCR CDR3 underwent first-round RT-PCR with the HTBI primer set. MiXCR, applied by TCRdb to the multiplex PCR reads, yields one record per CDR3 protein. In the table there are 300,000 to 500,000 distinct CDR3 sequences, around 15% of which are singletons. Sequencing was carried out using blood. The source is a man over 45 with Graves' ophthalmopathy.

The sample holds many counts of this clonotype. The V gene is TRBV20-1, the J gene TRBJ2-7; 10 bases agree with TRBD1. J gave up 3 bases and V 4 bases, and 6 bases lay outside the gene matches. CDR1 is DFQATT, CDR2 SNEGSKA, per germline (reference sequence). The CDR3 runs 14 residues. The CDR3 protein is CSANNRDRGYEQYF. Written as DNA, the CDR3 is TGCAGTGCTAATAACCGGGACAGGGGCTACGAGCAGTACTTC.

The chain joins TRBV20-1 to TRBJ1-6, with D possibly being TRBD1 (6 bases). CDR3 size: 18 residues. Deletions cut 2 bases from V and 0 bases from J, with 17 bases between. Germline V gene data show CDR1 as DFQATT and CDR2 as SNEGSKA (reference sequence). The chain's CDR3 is CSARTSDRTSSYNSPLHF. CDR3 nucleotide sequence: TGCAGTGCTAGAACATCCGACAGGACCAGCTCCTATAATTCACCCCTCCACTTT.

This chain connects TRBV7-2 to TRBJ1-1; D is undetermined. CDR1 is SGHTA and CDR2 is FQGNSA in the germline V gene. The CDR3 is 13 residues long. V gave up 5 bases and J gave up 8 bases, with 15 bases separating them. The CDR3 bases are TGTGCCAGCAGCGCCGGGTCTCCTTCGGAAGCTTTCTTT. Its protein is CASSAGSPSEAFF.